This T cell receptor beta chain was retrieved from a study of response to subunit inactivated influenza vaccine. TCRdb re-called the RT-PCR reads with MiXCR, one entry per CDR3 protein. The data show around 490,000 distinct CDR3 sequences, with approximately 7.6% seen just once and under 15% held by the top ten. This CDR3 spans 15 amino acids. Trimming took 5 bases from V and 4 from J; bases not matched to a gene: 4. Per the germline V gene, CDR1 is SGDLS and CDR2 is YYNGEE. The chain links TRBV9 to TRBJ2-3; 13 bases match TRBD2. The clonotype originates from a man between 50 and 69 years old who received an inactivated influenza vaccine. Sequences were derived from PBMCs from blood, sampled roughly 24 months after vaccination. CDR3 in DNA: TGTGCCAGCAGGGGACTAGCGGGAACACCAGATACGCAGTATTTT. Protein: CASRGLAGTPDTQYF.